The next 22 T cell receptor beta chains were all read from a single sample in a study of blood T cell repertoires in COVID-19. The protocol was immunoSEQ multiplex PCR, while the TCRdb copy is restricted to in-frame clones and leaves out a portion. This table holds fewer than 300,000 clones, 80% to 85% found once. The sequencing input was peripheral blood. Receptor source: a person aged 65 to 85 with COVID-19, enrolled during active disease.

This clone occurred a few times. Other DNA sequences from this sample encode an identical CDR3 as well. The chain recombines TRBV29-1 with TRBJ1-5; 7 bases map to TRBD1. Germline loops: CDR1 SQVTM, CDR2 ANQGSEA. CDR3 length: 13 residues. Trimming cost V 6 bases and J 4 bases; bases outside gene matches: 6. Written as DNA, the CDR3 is TGCAGCGTGGGAGGACAGGATAATCAGCCCCAGCATTTT. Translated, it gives CSVGGQDNQPQHF.

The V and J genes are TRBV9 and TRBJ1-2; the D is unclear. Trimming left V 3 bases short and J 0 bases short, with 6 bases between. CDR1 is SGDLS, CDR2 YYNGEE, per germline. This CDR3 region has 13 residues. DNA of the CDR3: TGTGCCAGCAGCGGCGAGGCTAACTATGGCTACACCTTC. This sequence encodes CASSGEANYGYTF.

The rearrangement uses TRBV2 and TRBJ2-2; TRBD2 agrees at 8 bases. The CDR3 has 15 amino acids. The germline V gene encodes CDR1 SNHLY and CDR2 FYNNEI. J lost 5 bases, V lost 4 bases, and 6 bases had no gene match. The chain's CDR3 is CASSAGGPGTGELFF. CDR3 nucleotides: TGTGCCAGCAGTGCGGGGGGGCCAGGAACCGGGGAGCTGTTTTTT.

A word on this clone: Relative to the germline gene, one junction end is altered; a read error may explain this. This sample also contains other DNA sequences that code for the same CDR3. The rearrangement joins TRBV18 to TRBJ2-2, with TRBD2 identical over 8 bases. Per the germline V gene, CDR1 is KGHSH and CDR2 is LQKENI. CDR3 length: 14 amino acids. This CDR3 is CASSPLAATGELFF. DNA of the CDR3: TGTGCCAGCTCGCCACTAGCGGCAACCGGGGAGCTGTTTTTT.

CDR3 sequence reads: CASRPGLVSHEQYF. The CDR3, as DNA: TGTGCCAGCAGGCCGGGACTAGTCTCACACGAGCAGTACTTC. The chain uses TRBV6-5 and TRBJ2-7, with TRBD2 identical over 8 bases. The V segment lost 6 bases and the J segment 5 bases; nucleotides outside the gene matches: 9. Germline V CDR1 and CDR2: MNHEY, SVGAGI. The CDR3 length is 14 residues.

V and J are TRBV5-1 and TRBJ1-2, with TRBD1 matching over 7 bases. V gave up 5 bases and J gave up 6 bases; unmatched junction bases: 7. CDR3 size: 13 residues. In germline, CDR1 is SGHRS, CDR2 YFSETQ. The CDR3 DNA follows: TGCGCCAGCAGTCGGGACAGTGGGGATGGCTACACCTTC. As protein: CASSRDSGDGYTF.

The CDR3 is CASSPPGIEEKLFF. CDR3 in DNA: TGTGCCAGCAGCCCCCCAGGGATTGAAGAAAAACTGTTTTTT. The chain is built from TRBV14 and TRBJ1-4; a possible D gene is TRBD1 (5 bases). The length of the CDR3 is 14 residues. V was shortened by 4 bases and J by 8 bases, with 14 bases between the two germline ends. Germline V CDR1 and CDR2: SGHDN, FVKESK.

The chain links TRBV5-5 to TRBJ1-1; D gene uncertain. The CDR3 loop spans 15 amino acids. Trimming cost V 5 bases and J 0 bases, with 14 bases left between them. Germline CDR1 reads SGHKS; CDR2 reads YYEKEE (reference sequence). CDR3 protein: CASSPLRVLNTEAFF. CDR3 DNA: TGTGCCAGCAGTCCCTTACGGGTTTTGAACACTGAAGCTTTCTTT.

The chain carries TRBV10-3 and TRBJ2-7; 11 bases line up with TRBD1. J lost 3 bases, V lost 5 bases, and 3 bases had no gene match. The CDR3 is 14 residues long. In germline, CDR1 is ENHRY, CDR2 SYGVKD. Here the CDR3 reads CAISRTGGFYEQYF. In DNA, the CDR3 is TGTGCCATCAGTAGGACAGGGGGCTTCTACGAGCAGTACTTC.

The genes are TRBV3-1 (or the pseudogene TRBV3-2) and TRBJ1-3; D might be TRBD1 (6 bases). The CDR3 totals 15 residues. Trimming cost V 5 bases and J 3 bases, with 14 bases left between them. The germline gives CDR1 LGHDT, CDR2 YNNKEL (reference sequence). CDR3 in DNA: TGTGCCAGCAGCGCCACCCCGGGACATGGAAACACCATATATTTT. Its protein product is CASSATPGHGNTIYF.

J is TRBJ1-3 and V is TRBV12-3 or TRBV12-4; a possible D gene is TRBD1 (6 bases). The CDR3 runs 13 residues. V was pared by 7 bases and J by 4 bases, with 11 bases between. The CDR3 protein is CASTRGGGNTIYF. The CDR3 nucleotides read TGTGCCAGCACTAGAGGGGGAGGAAACACCATATATTTT.

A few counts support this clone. This chain's CDR3 is CASSQNRAGFSNYGYTF. The CDR3 coding sequence is TGTGCCAGCAGCCAAAACCGGGCAGGGTTTTCGAACTATGGCTACACCTTC. The chain employs TRBV28 and TRBJ1-2; D might be TRBD1 (5 bases). This CDR3 comprises 17 residues. Trimming took 6 bases from V and 2 from J, leaving 22 bases between them. CDR1 is MDHEN, CDR2 SYDVKM, per germline.

The CDR3 loop reads CASSHRRATGTDTQYF. CDR3 coding DNA: TGTGCCAGCAGCCACCGGAGGGCAACGGGCACAGATACGCAGTATTTT. The chain is built from TRBV9 and TRBJ2-3, with D perhaps TRBD2 (6 bases). Trimming shortened V by 4 bases and J by 1 base, and 16 bases separated the two germline ends. From germline, CDR1 is SGDLS and CDR2 YYNGEE. The CDR3 loop spans 16 amino acids.

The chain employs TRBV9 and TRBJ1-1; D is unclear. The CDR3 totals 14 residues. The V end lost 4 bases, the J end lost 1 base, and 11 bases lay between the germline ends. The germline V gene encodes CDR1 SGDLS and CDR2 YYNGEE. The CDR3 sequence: CASSPRIGNTEAFF. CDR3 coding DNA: TGTGCCAGCAGCCCGCGCATCGGGAACACTGAAGCTTTCTTT.

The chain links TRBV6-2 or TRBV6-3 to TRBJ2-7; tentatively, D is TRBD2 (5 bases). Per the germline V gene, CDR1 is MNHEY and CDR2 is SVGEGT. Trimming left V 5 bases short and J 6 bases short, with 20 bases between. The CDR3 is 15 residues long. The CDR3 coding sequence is TGTGCCAGCAGTCCCGTAGTAGCGCGGGTCTCCGAGCAGTACTTC. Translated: CASSPVVARVSEQYF.

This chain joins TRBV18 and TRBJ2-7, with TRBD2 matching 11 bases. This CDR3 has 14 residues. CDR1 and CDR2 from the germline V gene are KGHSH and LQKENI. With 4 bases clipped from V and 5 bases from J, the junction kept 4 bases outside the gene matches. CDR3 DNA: TGTGCCAGCTCACTCGGGACTAGCGGAAACGAGCAGTACTTC. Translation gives CASSLGTSGNEQYF.

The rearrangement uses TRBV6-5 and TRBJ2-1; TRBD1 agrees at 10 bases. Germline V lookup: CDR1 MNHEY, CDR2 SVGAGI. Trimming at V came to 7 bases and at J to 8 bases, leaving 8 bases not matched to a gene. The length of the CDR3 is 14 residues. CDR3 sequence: CASTRTGGGYEQFF. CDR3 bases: TGTGCCAGCACACGGACAGGGGGAGGCTATGAGCAGTTCTTC.

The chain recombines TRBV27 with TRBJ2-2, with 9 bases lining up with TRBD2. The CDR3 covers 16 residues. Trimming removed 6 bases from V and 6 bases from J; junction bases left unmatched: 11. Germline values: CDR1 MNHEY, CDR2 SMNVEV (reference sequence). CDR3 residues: CASRGSRGGGAGELFF. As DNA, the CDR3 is TGTGCCAGCAGGGGATCGCGGGGGGGCGGGGCCGGGGAGCTGTTTTTT.

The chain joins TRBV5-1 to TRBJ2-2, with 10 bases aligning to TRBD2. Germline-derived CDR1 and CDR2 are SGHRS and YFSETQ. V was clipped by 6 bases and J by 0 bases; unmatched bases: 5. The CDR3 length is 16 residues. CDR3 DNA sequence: TGCGCCAGCAAAGTTCTAGCGGGGGCGAACACCGGGGAGCTGTTTTTT. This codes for CASKVLAGANTGELFF.

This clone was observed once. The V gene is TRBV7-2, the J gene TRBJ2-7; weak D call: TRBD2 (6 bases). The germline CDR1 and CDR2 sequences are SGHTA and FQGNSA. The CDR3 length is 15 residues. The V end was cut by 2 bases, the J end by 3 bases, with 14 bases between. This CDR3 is CASSLNGVSGYEQYF. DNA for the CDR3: TGTGCCAGCAGCTTAAATGGGGTTAGCGGCTACGAGCAGTACTTC.

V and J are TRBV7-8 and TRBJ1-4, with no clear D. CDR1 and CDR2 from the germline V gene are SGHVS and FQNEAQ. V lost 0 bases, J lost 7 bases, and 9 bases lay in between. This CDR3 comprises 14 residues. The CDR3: CASSLARSSEKLFF. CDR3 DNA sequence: TGTGCCAGCAGCTTAGCGCGGTCGAGTGAAAAACTGTTTTTT. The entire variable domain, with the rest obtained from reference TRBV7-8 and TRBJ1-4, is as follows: GAGVSQSPRYKVAKRGQDVALRCDPISGHVSLFWYQQALGQGPEFLTYFQNEAQLDKSGLPSDRFFAERPEGSVSTLKIQRTQQEDSAVYLCASSLARSSEKLFFGSGTQLSVL.

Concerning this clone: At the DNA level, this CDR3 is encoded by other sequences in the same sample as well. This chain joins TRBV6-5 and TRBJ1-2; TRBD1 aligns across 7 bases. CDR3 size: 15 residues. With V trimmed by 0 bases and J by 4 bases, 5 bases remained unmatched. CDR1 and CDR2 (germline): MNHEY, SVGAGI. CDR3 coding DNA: TGTGCCAGCAGTTACTCGACAGGGTCGAGCTATGGCTACACCTTC. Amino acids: CASSYSTGSSYGYTF.